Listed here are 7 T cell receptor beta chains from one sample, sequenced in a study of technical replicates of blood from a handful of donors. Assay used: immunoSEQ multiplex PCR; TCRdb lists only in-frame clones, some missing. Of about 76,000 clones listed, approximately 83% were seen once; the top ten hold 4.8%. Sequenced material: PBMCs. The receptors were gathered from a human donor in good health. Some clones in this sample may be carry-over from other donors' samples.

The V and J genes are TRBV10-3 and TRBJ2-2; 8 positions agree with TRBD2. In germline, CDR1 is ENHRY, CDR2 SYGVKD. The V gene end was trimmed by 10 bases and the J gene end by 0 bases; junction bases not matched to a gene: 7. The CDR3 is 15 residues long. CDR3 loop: CASGASGPNTGELFF. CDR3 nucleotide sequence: TGTGCCAGCGGGGCTAGCGGGCCGAACACCGGGGAGCTGTTTTTT.

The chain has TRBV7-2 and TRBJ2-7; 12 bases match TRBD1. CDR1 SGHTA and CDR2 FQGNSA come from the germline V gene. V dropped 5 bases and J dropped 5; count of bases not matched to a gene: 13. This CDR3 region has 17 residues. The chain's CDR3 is CASSPPGGGTGGHEQYF. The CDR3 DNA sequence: TGTGCCAGCAGCCCTCCTGGGGGGGGGACAGGGGGCCACGAGCAGTACTTC.

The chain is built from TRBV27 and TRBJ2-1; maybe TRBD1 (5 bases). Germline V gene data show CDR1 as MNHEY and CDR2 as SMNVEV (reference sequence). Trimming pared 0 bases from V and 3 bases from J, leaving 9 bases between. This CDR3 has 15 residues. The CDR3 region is CASSLSHGHYNEQFF. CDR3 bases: TGTGCCAGCAGTTTATCCCACGGACACTACAATGAGCAGTTCTTC.

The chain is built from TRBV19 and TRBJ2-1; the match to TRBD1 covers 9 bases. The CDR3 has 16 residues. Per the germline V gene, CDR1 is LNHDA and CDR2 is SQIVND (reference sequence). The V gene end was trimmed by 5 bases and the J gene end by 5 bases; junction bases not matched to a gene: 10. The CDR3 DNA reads TGTGCCAGTAGTCCGATGGACAGGGGAAGAAACAATGAGCAGTTCTTC. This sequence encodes CASSPMDRGRNNEQFF.

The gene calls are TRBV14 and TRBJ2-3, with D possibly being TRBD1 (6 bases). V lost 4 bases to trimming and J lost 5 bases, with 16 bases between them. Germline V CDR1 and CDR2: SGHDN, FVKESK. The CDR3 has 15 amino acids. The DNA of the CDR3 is TGTGCCAGCAGCCCAGCCGGGACACGAAAAGATACGCAGTATTTT. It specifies CASSPAGTRKDTQYF. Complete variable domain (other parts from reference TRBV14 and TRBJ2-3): EAGVTQFPSHSVIEKGQTVTLRCDPISGHDNLYWYRRVMGKEIKFLLHFVKESKQDESGMPNNRFLAERTGGTYSTLKVQPAELEDSGVYFCASSPAGTRKDTQYFGPGTRLTVL.

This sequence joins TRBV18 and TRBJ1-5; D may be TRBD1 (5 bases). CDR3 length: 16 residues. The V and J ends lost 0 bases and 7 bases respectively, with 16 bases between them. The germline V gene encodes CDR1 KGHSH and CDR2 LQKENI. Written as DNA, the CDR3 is TGTGCCAGCTCACCACCGGGGCAGGGTAAGGGCCAGCCCCAGCATTTT. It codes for CASSPPGQGKGQPQHF.

The CDR3 protein is CASSFNHRGDIQYF. CDR3 DNA sequence: TGTGCCAGCAGTTTCAATCATCGGGGGGACATTCAGTACTTC. This chain joins TRBV6-5 and TRBJ2-4; TRBD2 agrees at 7 bases. Germline-derived CDR1 and CDR2 are MNHEY and SVGAGI. The CDR3 is 14 amino acids. Unmatched junction bases numbered 8, after V lost 4 bases and J lost 8 bases.